These T cell receptor beta chains were read from a single sample in a study of blood T cell repertoires in COVID-19. TCRdb's copy holds only in-frame clones and misses some; the assay was immunoSEQ multiplex PCR. The data contain about 250,000 clones, around nine tenths of them singletons. Input material: PBMCs or T cells enriched from blood (not recorded which). Receptors originate from a woman aged 25-40 years with acute COVID-19. Both conserved end residues are part of each CDR3. The size entry is marked missing in some rows and otherwise reads once, few, many or a size class.

v_call	clone_size	j_call	cdr3_aa
TRBV15	.	TRBJ1-2	CATSRTNPGGAIDYGYTF
TRBV5-4	.	TRBJ1-6	CASSLDRNNSPLHF
TRBV18	.	TRBJ2-5	CASSPPTSGGKETQYF
TRBV5-6	.	TRBJ2-7	CASSLGQGRQREQYF
TRBV4-2	.	TRBJ2-3	CASSPRSGGYTDTQYF
TRBV19	.	TRBJ2-7	CASSIVGEEGKQYF
TRBV2	.	TRBJ1-1	CASREDRGLNTEAFF
TRBV4-3	once	TRBJ1-2	CAPPQLHGTDYGYTF
TRBV19	few	TRBJ1-2	CASSITPDRGNYGYTF
TRBV30	.	TRBJ2-3	CAWSAVRDTQYF
TRBV28	once	TRBJ1-1	CASSLVQGWNTEAFF
TRBV30	.	TRBJ2-7	CAWSADRGFSYEQYF
TRBV5-6	.	TRBJ1-6	CASTPPVGSLAPLHF
TRBV29-1	.	TRBJ1-6	CSGPDFVSYNSPLHF
TRBV9	.	TRBJ2-1	CASTGRDSENYNEQFF
TRBV10-2	.	TRBJ2-7	CASTPNSVYEQYF
TRBV5-1	.	TRBJ2-6	CASSWTGGSGANVLTF
TRBV29-1	.	TRBJ1-5	CSVETTGGQPQHF
TRBV7-9	.	TRBJ2-7	CASSLKGQGGEQYF
TRBV3-1/TRBV3-2	.	TRBJ1-1	CASSQDRGSNSF
TRBV18	.	TRBJ2-1	CASLAGSGEQFF
TRBV18	.	TRBJ1-6	CASARGDNNNSPLHF
TRBV19	few	TRBJ2-2	CASSSPLAGGTGELFF
TRBV5-1	.	TRBJ2-7	CASSLAGVSYEQYF
TRBV30	.	TRBJ2-1	CAWGNYNEQFF
TRBV5-4	.	TRBJ1-4	CASSSDSQMKTVFF
TRBV11-2	.	TRBJ1-6	CASSQEGNYNSPLHF
TRBV5-1	.	TRBJ1-1	CASSVDGVNTEAFF
TRBV7-2	few	TRBJ1-6	CASSLVGQGVYNSPLHF
TRBV7-9	.	TRBJ1-1	CASSLGGGADTEAFF
TRBV10-3	.	TRBJ1-4	CAISEWQGATNEKLFF
TRBV5-3	.	TRBJ1-6	CARSFPGQKNSPLHF